The 14 T cell receptor beta chains given below trace back to one sample, sequenced in a study of shared clonotypes between healthy human individuals. The data were produced by immunoSEQ multiplex PCR, yet TCRdb's version contains in-frame clones alone and is incomplete. The profile shows 2 million to 3 million clones, approximately 93% of them singletons. The sequenced material came from naive CD4+ T cells from PBMCs. The subset denotes: CD45RA+ positively selected. The receptors stem from a man aged 18 to 29 in good health. Some clones in this sample may be carry-over from other donors' samples.

This clone occurred once. The rearrangement joins TRBV10-3 to TRBJ1-4; 8 bases match TRBD1. Trimming cost V 6 bases and J 8 bases; bases outside gene matches: 11. The V gene's germline CDR1 is ENHRY and CDR2 SYGVKD. The CDR3 length is 15 residues. DNA of the CDR3: TGTGCCATCAGCGGGGACAGGCCTGGAAAGGAAAAACTGTTTTTT. Amino acids: CAISGDRPGKEKLFF.

The rearrangement links TRBV28 to TRBJ2-3; 7 nucleotides line up with TRBD1. With V trimmed by 2 bases and J by 3 bases, 5 bases remained unmatched. This CDR3 comprises 15 residues. CDR1 and CDR2 from the germline V gene are MDHEN and SYDVKM. CDR3 sequence: CASSLKGAVTDTQYF. CDR3 in DNA: TGTGCCAGCAGTTTAAAGGGGGCGGTAACAGATACGCAGTATTTT.

The chain couples TRBV7-3 to TRBJ2-1; TRBD2 matches at 16 bases. CDR1 and CDR2 from the germline V gene are SGHTA and FQGTGA. After removal of 1 base from V and 8 bases from J, the junction contained 14 bases not matched to a gene. The CDR3 length is 20 residues. DNA of the CDR3: TGTGCCAGCAGCTTAAACCCCCCGGGACTAGCGGGAGGGCCGTATGATGAGCAGTTCTTC. It codes for CASSLNPPGLAGGPYDEQFF.

As regards this clone: Other DNA sequences in this sample translate to the same CDR3. The V call is TRBV5-1, the J call TRBJ2-3, with TRBD2 identical over 10 bases. The CDR3 is made up of 16 amino acids. From germline, CDR1 is SGHRS and CDR2 YFSETQ. Trimming removed 4 bases from V and 0 bases from J; junction bases left unmatched: 5. The CDR3 sequence is CASSQGLAASTDTQYF. CDR3 DNA: TGCGCCAGCAGCCAAGGACTAGCGGCTAGCACAGATACGCAGTATTTT.

As regards this clone: This CDR3 is also generated by other DNA sequences in the sample. The rearrangement links TRBV18 to TRBJ2-5; D is possibly TRBD1 (5 bases). Looked up from germline, CDR1 is KGHSH and CDR2 is LQKENI. Trimming shortened V by 3 bases and J by 2 bases, and 7 bases separated the two germline ends. This CDR3 has 13 residues. CDR3 residues: CASSPGPQETQYF. The CDR3, as DNA: TGTGCCAGCTCACCGGGGCCTCAAGAGACCCAGTACTTC. Filled out from reference TRBV18 and TRBJ2-5, the complete variable domain reads NAGVMQNPRHLVRRRGQEARLRCSPMKGHSHVYWYRQLPEEGLKFMVYLQKENIIDESGMPKERFSAEFPKEGPSILRIQQVVRGDSAAYFCASSPGPQETQYFGPGTRLLVL.

V and J are TRBV4-1 and TRBJ1-3, with D unresolved. This CDR3 region has 17 residues. The V end was cut by 2 bases, the J end by 0 bases, with 14 bases between. Germline-derived CDR1 and CDR2 are MGHRA and YSYEKL. CDR3 nucleotides: TGCGCCAGCAGCCAAAACCTTTTGGTCCCCTCTGGAAACACCATATATTTT. Its translation: CASSQNLLVPSGNTIYF.

V usage is TRBV23-1 and J usage is TRBJ1-4; D is perhaps TRBD1 (6 bases). TRBV23-1 belongs to the ORF category, with a function that is uncertain. The germline V and J ends were trimmed by 3 bases and 10 bases, with 45 bases remaining between them. This CDR3 contains 24 residues. CDR3 in amino acids: CASSHPSPPVYVFTPDRLRGKLFF. In DNA form, the CDR3 reads TGCGCCAGCAGTCACCCATCACCACCCGTTTACGTTTTCACCCCAGACAGGCTAAGGGGAAAACTGTTTTTT.

This sequence joins TRBV5-1 and TRBJ2-7, with D perhaps given as TRBD1 or TRBD2 (5 bases each). The V and J ends lost 3 bases and 3 bases respectively, with 16 bases between them. Germline CDR1 reads SGHRS; CDR2 reads YFSETQ. The CDR3 runs to 15 residues. Here the CDR3 DNA reads TGCGCCAGCAGCTCCACAGGTTCGAGGGGCTACGAGCAGTACTTC. This sequence encodes CASSSTGSRGYEQYF.

The rearrangement links TRBV18 to TRBJ2-4, with D hard to call. Germline V gene sequence: CDR1 KGHSH, CDR2 LQKENI. There are 17 residues in the CDR3. Trimming pared 0 bases from V and 2 bases from J, leaving 14 bases between. CDR3 loop: CASSPPVGRGSKNIQYF. The CDR3 DNA follows: TGTGCCAGCTCACCACCGGTTGGCCGAGGATCCAAAAACATTCAGTACTTC.

This chain uses TRBV5-1 with TRBJ2-2, with a tentative D call TRBD2 (5 bases). There are 20 residues in the CDR3. The germline gives CDR1 SGHRS, CDR2 YFSETQ. V was cut by 0 bases and J by 5 bases, with 26 bases left in between. CDR3 loop: CASSLEGLSPGLASTGELFF. The CDR3 coding sequence is TGCGCCAGCAGCTTGGAGGGCCTCTCCCCCGGCCTAGCTAGTACCGGGGAGCTGTTTTTT.

The sample holds a few counts of this clone. The chain links TRBV30 to TRBJ1-2; 9 bases map to TRBD1. The CDR3 is made up of 14 amino acids. Germline values: CDR1 GTSNPN, CDR2 SVGIG (reference sequence). With V trimmed by 3 bases and J by 4 bases, 6 bases remained unmatched. For the CDR3, the DNA is TGTGCCTGGAGGGGGACAGGGCCCAGCTATGGCTACACCTTC. Protein: CAWRGTGPSYGYTF.

The genes are TRBV6-5 and TRBJ2-7; the D call may be TRBD1 or TRBD2 (6 bases each). Trimming pared 2 bases from V and 4 bases from J, leaving 15 bases between. Germline CDR1 MNHEY, CDR2 SVGAGI. The CDR3 runs 15 residues. The CDR3 DNA follows: TGTGCCAGCAGTTACGTCGGGGGCCAATCATACGAGCAGTACTTC. Translation: CASSYVGGQSYEQYF.

This rearrangement joins TRBV6-5 to TRBJ2-1, with TRBD2 matching 8 bases. The germline V gene encodes CDR1 MNHEY and CDR2 SVGAGI. The CDR3 sequence is 16 residues long. Trimming took 2 bases from V and 5 from J; bases not matched to a gene: 8. The CDR3 nucleotides are TGTGCCAGCAGTTACCTGCTGGCGGGAGGCCACAATGAGCAGTTCTTC. As protein: CASSYLLAGGHNEQFF.

The gene calls are TRBV27 and TRBJ1-4, with D perhaps TRBD1 (6 bases). From germline, CDR1 is MNHEY and CDR2 SMNVEV (reference sequence). Deletions cut 5 bases from V and 6 bases from J, with 16 bases between. This CDR3 has 15 residues. CDR3 region: CASSESRQVHEKLFF. The CDR3 coding sequence is TGTGCCAGCAGTGAATCCCGACAGGTCCATGAAAAACTGTTTTTT.